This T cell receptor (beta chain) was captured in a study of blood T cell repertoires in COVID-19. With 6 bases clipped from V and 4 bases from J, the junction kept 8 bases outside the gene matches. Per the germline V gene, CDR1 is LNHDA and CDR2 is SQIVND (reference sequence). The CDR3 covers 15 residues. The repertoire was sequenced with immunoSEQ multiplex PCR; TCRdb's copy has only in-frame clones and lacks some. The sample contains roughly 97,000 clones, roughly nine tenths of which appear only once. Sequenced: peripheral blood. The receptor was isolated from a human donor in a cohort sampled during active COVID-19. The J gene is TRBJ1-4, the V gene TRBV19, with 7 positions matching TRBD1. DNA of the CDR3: TGTGCCAGTAGGCCGGGACAGCATTATAATGAAAAACTGTTTTTT. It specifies CASRPGQHYNEKLFF.